This T cell receptor (beta chain) was found in a study of OX40 agonist ivuxolimab in advanced cancers. With 1 base removed from V and 11 bases from J, the gap between germline ends came to 17 bases. Germline lookup yields CDR1 GTSNPN and CDR2 SVGIG (reference sequence). This CDR3 comprises 13 residues. The assay was immunoSEQ multiplex PCR, and TCRdb's table has in-frame clones only and misses some. The sample consists of under 75,000 clones, about 86% of them appearing once. This TCR derives from an adult with an advanced solid tumor such as melanoma, head and neck, liver or kidney cancer. This chain joins TRBV30 and TRBJ1-1; D is unresolved. The sample consisted of CD4+ or CD8+ T cells sorted from blood, taken in a trial of the OX40 agonist ivuxolimab. CDR3 sequence: CAWSEDDPSEAFF. The CDR3 DNA sequence: TGTGCCTGGAGTGAAGACGACCCGTCCGAGGCTTTCTTT. Filled out from reference TRBV30 and TRBJ1-1, the complete variable domain reads SQTIHQWPATLVQPVGSPLSLECTVEGTSNPNLYWYRQAAGRGLQLLFYSVGIGQISSEVPQNLSASRPQDRQFILSSKKLLLSDSGFYLCAWSEDDPSEAFFGQGTRLTVV.